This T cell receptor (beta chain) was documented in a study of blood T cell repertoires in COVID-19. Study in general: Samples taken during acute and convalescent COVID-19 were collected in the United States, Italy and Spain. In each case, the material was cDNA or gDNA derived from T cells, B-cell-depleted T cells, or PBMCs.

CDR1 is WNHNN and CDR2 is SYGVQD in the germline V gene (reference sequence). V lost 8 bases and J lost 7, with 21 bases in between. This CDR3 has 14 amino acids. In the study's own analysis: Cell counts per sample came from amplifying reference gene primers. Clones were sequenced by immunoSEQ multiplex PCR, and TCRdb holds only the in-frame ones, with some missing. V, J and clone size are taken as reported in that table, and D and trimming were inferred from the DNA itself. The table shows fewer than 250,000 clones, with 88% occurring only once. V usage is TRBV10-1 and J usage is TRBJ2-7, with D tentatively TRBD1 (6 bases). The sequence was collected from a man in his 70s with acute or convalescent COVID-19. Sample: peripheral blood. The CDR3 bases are TGCGCCAGCCCCGGGACACTCATTAGGAGGGAGCAGTACTTC. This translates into CASPGTLIRREQYF.